This entry is about one T cell receptor beta chain. Antigen unknown. The record originates from a study of beta chain features in type 1 diabetes. General observations from the study: The study notes PCR might favor shorter templates equally in patients and controls.

Every isolated RNA sample was fully reverse transcribed, so sequencing captured expressed TCRB transcripts. TCRdb's copy holds only in-frame clones and misses some; the assay was immunoSEQ multiplex PCR. The top ten hold almost 0.055% of the sample, which has around 240,000 clones, around 65% seen once. CD45RO/CCR7/CD25/CD127/CD95/CD27 sorting isolated CD4+ naive, central memory, regulatory and stem cell-like memory cells. This CDR3 region has 16 residues. Germline V gene data show CDR1 as MNHEY and CDR2 as SVGAGI. With 2 bases clipped from V and 1 base from J, the junction kept 3 bases outside the gene matches.

The rearrangement links TRBV6-5 to TRBJ2-1; TRBD2 agrees at 9 bases. This receptor was identified in a man aged 25 to 40 in good health. Input material: naive CD4+ T cells from blood. CDR3 in DNA: TGTGCCAGCAGTTACACTAGCGGGCCTTCCTACAATGAGCAGTTCTTC. It yields the protein CASSYTSGPSYNEQFF.